This TCR beta chain was found in a study of blood T cells in healthy people across ages. Donors ranged from about 6 to 90 years old and were healthy Caucasians in Russia. With each sample, at least 5.5 micrograms of total RNA were extracted. This clonotype was seen more than once but under ten times. The CDR3 loop spans 15 amino acids. CDR1 and CDR2 (germline): LGHNA, YSLEER. The V segment lost 2 bases and the J segment 4 bases; nucleotides outside the gene matches: 2. Sample-barcoded 5' priming and a J-beta primer mix drove a second PCR of about 6 to 12 cycles. Unique molecular identifiers of 12 random nucleotides labeled each cDNA. Each CDR3 protein is one row after TCRdb ran MiXCR on the 5' RACE reads. The data show approximately 1,000,000 distinct CDR3 sequences, with 35% to 40% seen just once and approximately 14% held by the top ten.

The sample consisted of blood. This rearrangement joins TRBV4-3 to TRBJ2-3, with 11 bases that match TRBD2. The source is a man between 18 and 35 years old in good health. CDR3 nucleotides: TGCGCCAGCAGCCAAAATAGCGGGGGGGCAGATACGCAGTATTTT. It specifies CASSQNSGGADTQYF.